This is a list of T cell receptor beta chains from one sample in a study of human T cells and chemical hapten exposure. TCRdb re-called the RACE reads through MiXCR, storing one row per CDR3 protein. The data contain 150,000 to 200,000 distinct CDR3 sequences, roughly 15% of them singletons. This material consisted of whole blood, taken in connection with sensitization to the hapten diphenylcyclopropenone (DPC). The receptor source for this set is a woman in her thirties with alopecia areata. Some clones in this sample may be carry-over from other donors' samples. Both conserved end residues are part of each CDR3. The order of the fields is clone size, J gene, V gene, D gene, CDR3 protein. The D gene is left open where the match is weak. Not all rows give a size; the values are once, few, many and, for expanded clones, a class.

>many|TRBJ1-1|TRBV7-9|NA
CASSLPGNSKAFF
>few|TRBJ2-5|TRBV2|NA
CASRGYETQYF
>many|TRBJ2-7|TRBV29-1|NA
CSVGQSYEQYF
>many|TRBJ2-1|TRBV29-1|NA
CSVVLGPAEQFF
>many|TRBJ2-2|TRBV20-1|TRBD2
CSAPAGLVNRGELFF
>NA|TRBJ2-1|TRBV24-1|TRBD2
CATSDRGGPSYNEQFF
>NA|TRBJ2-7|TRBV3-1|TRBD2
CASSRGGPLSYEQYF
>many|TRBJ2-7|TRBV11-2|NA
CASSPANVYEQYF
>NA|TRBJ1-4|TRBV27|NA
CASRSSPTEKLFF
>NA|TRBJ2-3|TRBV4-2|TRBD1
CASSQGDRGPGPDTQYF
>few|TRBJ2-3|TRBV6-5|NA
CASSYSGPTDTQYF
>few|TRBJ2-2|TRBV11-3|NA
CASSLGGAGELFF
>NA|TRBJ2-1|TRBV10-3|NA
CAISVSEDEQFF
>few|TRBJ2-1|TRBV7-9|TRBD2
CASSLSGTRRYNEQFF
>few|TRBJ2-7|TRBV18|NA
CASSPLRYEQYF
>few|TRBJ2-7|TRBV6-2/TRBV6-3|TRBD2
CASTFRGLAVYEQYF
>NA|TRBJ2-3|TRBV5-4|TRBD2
CASSSFTSGGIDTQYF
>NA|TRBJ2-7|TRBV4-3|NA
CASSQDAGGYEQYF
>many|TRBJ2-7|TRBV5-4|NA
CASSLGTASSYEQYF
>few|TRBJ2-1|TRBV20-1|NA
CSALGGTRRYNEQFF
>NA|TRBJ2-7|TRBV6-5|NA
CASSRTVSYEQYF
>NA|TRBJ1-1|TRBV6-1|NA
CASSEWNPRLTEAFF
>NA|TRBJ1-1|TRBV29-1|NA
CSVAQRGFGTEAFF
>many|TRBJ2-7|TRBV5-1|TRBD2
CASSFLAGGTFSYEQYF
>few|TRBJ2-3|TRBV5-1|NA
CASQRASSTDTQYF
>NA|TRBJ2-4|TRBV14|NA
CASSQRQAPLNIQYF
>NA|TRBJ2-7|TRBV6-5|NA
CASSSGGLFQFEQYF
>few|TRBJ2-7|TRBV6-1|NA
CASSDWGDRFYEQYF
>NA|TRBJ1-1|TRBV18|NA
CASSSASQGPTAEAFF
>few|TRBJ2-3|TRBV20-1|NA
CSAREKIEWQYF
>NA|TRBJ2-2|TRBV6-2/TRBV6-3|NA
CASRSGNTGELFF
>few|TRBJ2-1|TRBV6-6|TRBD1
CASQGAVNEQFF
>NA|TRBJ2-2|TRBV5-1|TRBD1
CASSPTGGTGELFF
>NA|TRBJ2-5|TRBV6-4|NA
CASTPGLRWETQYF
>NA|TRBJ2-5|TRBV6-2/TRBV6-3|TRBD1
CASRSRQGFWQETQYF
>many|TRBJ1-2|TRBV4-1|NA
CASSRTANYGYTF
>few|TRBJ1-2|TRBV5-1|NA
CASSLEGTSYGYTF
>few|TRBJ2-1|TRBV9|NA
CASSVGPDSYNEQFF
>many|TRBJ1-5|TRBV6-1|TRBD1
CASSGTGGQGNQPQHF
>few|TRBJ2-1|TRBV3-1|TRBD2
CASSQVSGTSGRNEQFF
>NA|TRBJ2-2|TRBV7-2|TRBD2
CASSLALAGIAGELFF
>NA|TRBJ2-1|TRBV7-2|TRBD2
CASSFSLTSIHEQFF
>NA|TRBJ2-3|TRBV7-2|NA
CASSRGDTQYF
>NA|TRBJ2-1|TRBV5-6|NA
CASSFFGRDEQFF
>NA|TRBJ2-5|TRBV28|NA
CASSFRGAHRETQYF
>NA|TRBJ2-2|TRBV29-1|TRBD1
CSVEDRWDRAGTGELFF
>NA|TRBJ1-1|TRBV2|NA
CASGGPLDLSEAFF
>NA|TRBJ2-6|TRBV12-3/TRBV12-4|TRBD1
CASGGQAYSGANVLTF
>few|TRBJ2-7|TRBV11-1|NA
CASSLHRGPSEQYF
>NA|TRBJ1-2|TRBV5-1|TRBD1
CANSISGQGQNYGYTF
>few|TRBJ2-1|TRBV5-1|NA
CASSLAGLRNNEQFF
>NA|TRBJ2-5|TRBV19|TRBD2
CASSESGTGTSGLPGETQYF
>NA|TRBJ1-2|TRBV5-1|NA
CASSFGTVGYTF
>NA|TRBJ1-2|TRBV5-4|NA
CASSLITTYGYTF
>NA|TRBJ1-5|TRBV12-3/TRBV12-4|NA
CASSFRQDQPQHF